What follows are 16 T cell receptor beta chains derived from one specimen sequenced in a study of beta chain features in type 1 diabetes. Broader study findings: Researchers report that Type 1 diabetes patients had moderately but significantly shorter TCRB CDR3s across all four CD4+ subsets.

These receptors lack a known antigen. What was sequenced were expressed TCRB transcripts, since all of the isolated RNA had been reverse transcribed. Method: immunoSEQ multiplex PCR; TCRdb's copy keeps in-frame clones and lacks some. The sample lists more than 550,000 clones; over 13% were seen once. What was sequenced was naive CD4+ T cells from blood. These receptors all come from a man aged 18 to 30 with type 1 diabetes.

Concerning this clone: Other DNA sequences in the same sample also yield this CDR3. This chain joins TRBV7-9 and TRBJ2-5; no clear D. Germline loops: CDR1 SEHNR, CDR2 FQNEAQ (reference sequence). The V and J ends lost 5 bases and 3 bases respectively, with 4 bases between them. The CDR3 is 11 residues long. CDR3 loop: CASSPKETQYF. For the CDR3, the DNA is TGTGCCAGCAGCCCCAAAGAGACCCAGTACTTC.

This clone was counted only a few times. The rearrangement joins TRBV2 to TRBJ1-3, with 8 bases that match TRBD1. V was pared by 6 bases and J by 2 bases, with 6 bases of the junction left unmatched. Germline loops: CDR1 SNHLY, CDR2 FYNNEI. The CDR3 spans 15 residues. The CDR3 DNA sequence: TGTGCCAGCAGCCAGGACAGGGTGCCTGGAAACACCATATATTTT. Its protein product is CASSQDRVPGNTIYF.

This clone was counted a few times. The chain is built from TRBV30 and TRBJ1-2; D gene unclear. V was clipped by 3 bases and J by 0 bases, with 17 bases between them. Germline assignment: CDR1 GTSNPN and CDR2 SVGIG (reference sequence). The CDR3 totals 16 residues. The CDR3 DNA is TGTGCCTGGAGATCTTATTGGACCGCGGCTAACTATGGCTACACCTTC. It specifies CAWRSYWTAANYGYTF.

A single count supports this clone. The chain uses TRBV7-2 and TRBJ1-2; D ambiguous. V was pared by 0 bases and J by 4 bases, with 9 bases between. The CDR3 spans 14 residues. Looked up from germline, CDR1 is SGHTA and CDR2 is FQGNSA. The CDR3 DNA reads as TGTGCCAGCAGCTTAGCGGGAGCCTCCTATGGCTACACCTTC. Translation gives CASSLAGASYGYTF.

This clone was seen a handful of times. The chain links TRBV29-1 to TRBJ2-1; D gene ambiguous. V gave up 1 base and J gave up 12 bases, with 7 bases separating them. This CDR3 is built from 10 residues. Per germline, CDR1 SQVTM and CDR2 ANQGSEA. CDR3 amino acids: CSVEVWGQFF. CDR3 bases: TGCAGCGTTGAAGTGTGGGGGCAGTTCTTC.

The rearrangement uses TRBV7-2 and TRBJ2-5, with 12 bases fitting TRBD2. V shed 3 bases, J shed 4 bases, and the junction held 3 bases outside the gene matches. The length of the CDR3 is 15 residues. Germline V gene sequence: CDR1 SGHTA, CDR2 FQGNSA. CDR3 amino acids: CASSLTSGGRETQYF. The CDR3, as DNA: TGTGCCAGCAGCTTGACTAGCGGGGGAAGAGAGACCCAGTACTTC.

The chain recombines TRBV5-1 with TRBJ1-2; D is ambiguous. The V and J ends lost 4 bases and 4 bases respectively, with 8 bases between them. CDR3 length equals 12 residues. Germline lookup yields CDR1 SGHRS and CDR2 YFSETQ. The CDR3 here is CASSPESYGYTF. In DNA, the CDR3 is TGCGCCAGCAGCCCTGAGTCCTATGGCTACACCTTC.

This clone was seen only a few times. The chain uses TRBV28 and TRBJ2-2; D ambiguous. The CDR3 sequence is 13 residues long. Looked up from germline, CDR1 is MDHEN and CDR2 is SYDVKM. V lost 8 bases and J 3 bases, leaving 10 bases between the germline ends. In DNA, the CDR3 is TGTGCCAGCTCCCGGACGGACACCGGGGAGCTGTTTTTT. Protein: CASSRTDTGELFF.

This clone occurred a few times. The chain employs TRBV28 and TRBJ2-7; tentative D call: TRBD2 (6 bases). Germline V gene lookup returns CDR1 MDHEN and CDR2 SYDVKM. This CDR3 is 15 amino acids long. Between the trimmed V and J ends, which lost 3 bases and 1 base, there was a span of 13 bases. The CDR3 loop reads CASSLVGGPSYEQYF. The CDR3 DNA is TGTGCCAGCAGTTTGGTCGGGGGTCCGTCCTACGAGCAGTACTTC.

This chain links TRBV6-5 with TRBJ2-4, with D tentatively TRBD2 (6 bases). This CDR3 is built from 13 residues. V lost 8 bases, J lost 7 bases, and 15 bases lay in between. CDR1 is MNHEY and CDR2 is SVGAGI in the germline V gene. The CDR3 region is CASRRAVGNIQYF. CDR3 in DNA: TGTGCCAGCCGGAGGGCAGTTGGGAACATTCAGTACTTC.

This chain connects TRBV6-1 to TRBJ1-1; possibly TRBD1 for D (5 bases). The CDR3 runs 14 residues. Trimming stripped 5 bases from V and 1 base from J, with 11 bases between. The germline gives CDR1 MNHNS, CDR2 SASEGT. CDR3 sequence: CASSQGTWNTEAFF. The CDR3 bases are TGTGCCAGCAGTCAGGGAACCTGGAACACTGAAGCTTTCTTT.

The chain couples TRBV7-2 to TRBJ1-5; 8 bases map to TRBD1. The CDR3 is 16 amino acids. The junction had 12 bases not matched to a gene; V was cut back by 5 bases and J by 6 bases. CDR1 is SGHTA, CDR2 FQGNSA, per germline. The CDR3 DNA sequence: TGTGCCAGCAGCCCCGGGACAGGAGACTGGGGTCAGCCCCAGCATTTT. Amino acids: CASSPGTGDWGQPQHF.

The J gene is TRBJ2-3, the V gene TRBV30; 9 nucleotides line up with TRBD2. From germline, CDR1 is GTSNPN and CDR2 SVGIG (reference sequence). This CDR3 contains 15 residues. Trimming took 3 bases from V and 2 from J; bases not matched to a gene: 6. CDR3 residues: CAWSVAGVPTDTQYF. The CDR3 region has the DNA TGTGCCTGGAGCGTAGCGGGGGTCCCCACAGATACGCAGTATTTT.

The chain carries TRBV2 and TRBJ1-4; D call uncertain. The CDR3 loop spans 16 amino acids. The germline V and J ends were trimmed by 1 base and 2 bases, with 11 bases remaining between them. Looked up from germline, CDR1 is SNHLY and CDR2 is FYNNEI. The chain's CDR3 is CASSEVVWVTNEKLFF. The CDR3 DNA is TGTGCCAGCAGTGAAGTCGTTTGGGTGACTAATGAAAAACTGTTTTTT.

V and J are TRBV25-1 and TRBJ1-1; no clear D. Germline V gene sequence: CDR1 MGHDK, CDR2 SYGVNS. CDR3 length equals 13 residues. Trimming pared 4 bases from V and 1 base from J, leaving 7 bases between. CDR3 loop: CASSGRANTEAFF. The CDR3 DNA reads as TGTGCCAGCAGTGGACGGGCGAACACTGAAGCTTTCTTT.

The genes are TRBV7-2 and TRBJ2-1, with TRBD2 as a possible D gene (7 bases). Germline values: CDR1 SGHTA, CDR2 FQGNSA. CDR3 length equals 16 residues. The ends were cut back, 3 bases at V and 4 bases at J, with 16 bases in the middle. The CDR3 DNA sequence: TGTGCCAGCAGCTTGGCGTCGGGGGGCGCTTACAATGAGCAGTTCTTC. Its translation: CASSLASGGAYNEQFF.